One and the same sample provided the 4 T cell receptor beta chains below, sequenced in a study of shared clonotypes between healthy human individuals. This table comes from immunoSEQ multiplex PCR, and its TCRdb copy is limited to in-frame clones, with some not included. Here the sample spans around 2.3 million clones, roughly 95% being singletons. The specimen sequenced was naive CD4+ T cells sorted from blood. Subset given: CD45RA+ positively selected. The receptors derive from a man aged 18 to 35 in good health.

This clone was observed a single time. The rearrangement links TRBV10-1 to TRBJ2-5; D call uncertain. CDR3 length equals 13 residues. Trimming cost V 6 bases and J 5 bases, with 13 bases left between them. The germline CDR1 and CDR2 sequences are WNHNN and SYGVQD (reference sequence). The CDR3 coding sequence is TGCGCCAGCAGCCTACACGCTCTGGAGACCCAGTACTTC. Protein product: CASSLHALETQYF.

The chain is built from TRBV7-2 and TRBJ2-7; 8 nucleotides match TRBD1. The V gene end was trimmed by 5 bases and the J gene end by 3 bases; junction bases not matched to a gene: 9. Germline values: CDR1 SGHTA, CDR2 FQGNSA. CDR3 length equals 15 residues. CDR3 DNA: TGTGCCAGCAGCCCAACATCGGGACAGGTCTACGAGCAGTACTTC. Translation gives CASSPTSGQVYEQYF.

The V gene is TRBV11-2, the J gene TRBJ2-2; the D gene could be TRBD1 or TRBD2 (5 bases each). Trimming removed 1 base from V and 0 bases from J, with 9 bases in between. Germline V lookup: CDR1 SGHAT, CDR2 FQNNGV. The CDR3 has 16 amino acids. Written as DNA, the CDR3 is TGTGCCAGCAGCTTAGGGCCGGGGCCGAACACCGGGGAGCTGTTTTTT. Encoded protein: CASSLGPGPNTGELFF.

The DNA of the CDR3 is TGTGCCAGCAGTACAACGACGGGACTAGGTTCTGACATTCAGTACTTC. Translation: CASSTTTGLGSDIQYF. The chain employs TRBV28 and TRBJ2-4; 8 bases map to TRBD2. This CDR3 has 16 amino acids. V lost 5 bases, J lost 8 bases, and 14 bases stayed unmatched. Germline V CDR1 and CDR2: MDHEN, SYDVKM.